Shown below are 26 T cell receptor beta chains from a single sample sequenced in a study of CD8+CD57+ T cells in acquired aplastic anemia (dated by TCRdb to 2016 to 2018). Patients chosen for sequencing had shown expansion of CD8+CD57+ cells by flow cytometry. This sample was sequenced with an Illumina HiSeq 2000. Genomic DNA was used as template for profiling of TCR beta VDJ combinations and CDR3 sequences. The raw public data were reprocessed by TCRdb itself: fastp quality trimming at Q25, MiXCR clonotype calling, in-frame beta chains only. CDR3 protein duplicates are merged, each entry listing the most common genes and DNA. The sample profile shows more than 150,000 distinct CDR3 sequences; approximately 50% of them were found once. Jointly, the top ten make up about 9.7% of the sample. The sample was sorted CD4+, CD8+, or CD8+CD57+ T cells (not recorded which) from PBMCs. The source is a human donor with aplastic anemia.

This clonotype was recorded once. The V call is TRBV24-1, the J call TRBJ2-1, with D tentatively TRBD1 or TRBD2 (5 bases each). Trimming removed 9 bases from V and 0 bases from J, with 5 bases in between. Per germline, CDR1 KGHDR and CDR2 SFDVKD. The CDR3 runs to 12 residues. CDR3 sequence: CATGGSYNEQFF. CDR3 DNA: TGTGCCACCGGGGGCTCCTACAATGAGCAGTTCTTC.

As regards this clonotype: Likely a read error: the CDR3 ends without its conserved phenylalanine or tryptophan. The V and J genes are TRBV2 and TRBJ2-5; 12 nucleotides align to TRBD2. The CDR3 runs to 17 residues. CDR1 and CDR2 (germline): SNHLY, FYNNEI. CDR3 region: CASSQTSGSLRKEAQYL. CDR3 coding DNA: TGTGCCAGCAGTCAGACTAGCGGGAGTTTAAGGAAAGAGGCCCAGTACCTC.

The chain combines TRBV16 with TRBJ2-1, with 8 bases identical to TRBD2. Per germline, CDR1 KGHSY and CDR2 FQNENV. The length of the CDR3 is 16 residues. Trimming removed 4 bases from V and 8 bases from J; junction bases left unmatched: 13. CDR3 sequence: CASSPPRTSRSYEQFF. The CDR3, as DNA: TGTGCCAGCAGCCCACCCAGGACTAGCAGGTCCTATGAGCAGTTCTTC.

The chain joins TRBV4-3 to TRBJ1-5; TRBD1 aligns across 8 bases. V lost 4 bases, J lost 2 bases, and 7 bases stayed unmatched. The length of the CDR3 is 16 residues. The germline gives CDR1 LGHNA, CDR2 YSLEER. The DNA of the CDR3 is TGCGCCAGCAGCCTCGAATCGACAGGGGGCAATCAGCCCCAGCATTTT. Translating it yields CASSLESTGGNQPQHF.

This clonotype was recorded once. V and J are TRBV6-1 and TRBJ1-5, with a possible D match to TRBD1 (6 bases). The germline V gene encodes CDR1 MNHNS and CDR2 SASEGT. V lost 6 bases and J 2 bases, leaving 20 bases between the germline ends. CDR3 size: 17 residues. CDR3 protein: CASSHPKQGGGNQPQHF. The CDR3 bases are TGTGCCAGCAGCCATCCTAAACAGGGCGGCGGCAATCAGCCCCAGCATTTT.

The V gene is TRBV5-1, the J gene TRBJ1-5; D not certain. Trimming took off 1 base at V and 1 base at J, with 9 bases between the two ends. This CDR3 has 15 amino acids. Germline CDR1 and CDR2: SGHRS and YFSETQ. The CDR3 DNA follows: TGCGCCAGCAGCTTGATAGGGAGGAGCAATCAGCCCCAGCATTTT. Residues: CASSLIGRSNQPQHF.

This clonotype has ten or more counts. The chain joins TRBV5-8 to TRBJ1-2; D possibly corresponds to TRBD1 (6 bases). V lost 1 base to trimming and J lost 3 bases, with 10 bases between them. Germline CDR1 is SGHTS and CDR2 is YDEGEE. The CDR3 loop spans 14 amino acids. In DNA, the CDR3 is TGTGCCAGCAGCTTGCAGGGGCGAGACTATGGCTACACCTTC. Translated: CASSLQGRDYGYTF.

This clonotype was found a few times. The chain links TRBV10-3 to TRBJ1-1; D is undetermined. This CDR3 comprises 14 residues. The V gene lost 0 bases and the J gene lost 1 base, with 6 bases spanning the gap. Germline assignment: CDR1 ENHRY and CDR2 SYGVKD. The CDR3 reads CAISESGGNTEAFF. The CDR3 region has the DNA TGTGCCATCAGTGAGTCCGGAGGGAACACTGAAGCTTTCTTT.

This clonotype was seen a handful of times. The chain carries TRBV7-2 and TRBJ1-1; D is uncertain. This CDR3 spans 14 amino acids. V lost 0 bases, J lost 1 base, and 6 bases lay in between. CDR1 is SGHTA and CDR2 is FQGNSA in the germline V gene. CDR3 loop: CASSLASWNTEAFF. Here the CDR3 DNA reads TGTGCCAGCAGCTTAGCGTCGTGGAACACTGAAGCTTTCTTT.

The J gene is TRBJ1-5, the V gene TRBV2; TRBD1 matches at 7 bases. The germline gives CDR1 SNHLY, CDR2 FYNNEI. Trimming cost V 2 bases and J 6 bases; bases outside gene matches: 4. There are 14 residues in the CDR3. CDR3 DNA: TGTGCCAGCAGTGAACAGGGGGAAGCTCAGCCCCAGCATTTT. Its protein product is CASSEQGEAQPQHF.

As regards this clonotype: This may stem from a read error, because a much larger clone lies one nucleotide away. V is TRBV5-1 and J is TRBJ1-4, with D perhaps TRBD1 (5 bases). The CDR3 is 15 amino acids. The V gene lost 1 base and the J gene lost 3 bases, with 10 bases spanning the gap. The germline V gene encodes CDR1 SGHRS and CDR2 YFSETQ. This CDR3 is CASSLLGTPNEKLFF. The CDR3 bases are TGCGCCAGCAGCTTGCTCGGGACCCCTAATGAAAAACTGTTTTTT.

This clonotype has only a few counts. V gene TRBV3-1 combines with J gene TRBJ1-5; D gene uncertain. The germline CDR1 and CDR2 sequences are LGHDT and YNNKEL (reference sequence). V lost 1 base and J lost 3, with 10 bases in between. The CDR3 has 15 residues. This CDR3 is CASSQVYGVNQPQHF. CDR3 bases: TGTGCCAGCAGCCAAGTGTACGGGGTCAATCAGCCCCAGCATTTT.

This chain uses TRBV2 with TRBJ1-2, with D uncertain. The ends were cut back, 3 bases at V and 5 bases at J, with 13 bases in the middle. Germline assignment: CDR1 SNHLY and CDR2 FYNNEI. The length of the CDR3 is 14 residues. The CDR3 loop reads CASSDSGVAYGYTF. The CDR3 nucleotides are TGTGCCAGCAGTGATTCTGGGGTGGCTTATGGCTACACCTTC.

The chain links TRBV7-2 to TRBJ2-7; D possibly matches TRBD1 or TRBD2 (5 bases each). CDR1 is SGHTA, CDR2 FQGNSA, per germline. Trimming took off 6 bases at V and 0 bases at J, with 15 bases between the two ends. This CDR3 is built from 15 residues. CDR3 in DNA: TGTGCCAGCAGGGACCGGGACGGAGTCTCCTACGAGCAGTACTTC. Translation gives CASRDRDGVSYEQYF. The full variable domain, its missing parts supplied by reference TRBV7-2 and TRBJ2-7, is GAGVSQSPSNKVTEKGKDVELRCDPISGHTALYWYRQSLGQGLEFLIYFQGNSAPDKSGLPSDRFSAERTGGSVSTLTIQRTQQEDSAVYLCASRDRDGVSYEQYFGPGTRLTVT.

V usage is TRBV7-3 and J usage is TRBJ2-5, with unresolved D. The CDR3 is 13 amino acids. Germline V lookup: CDR1 SGHTA, CDR2 FQGTGA. Trimming pared 1 base from V and 5 bases from J, leaving 8 bases between. The CDR3 spells CASSLKVSETQYF. In nucleotides, the CDR3 is TGTGCCAGCAGCTTAAAGGTCTCGGAGACCCAGTACTTC.

This rearrangement joins TRBV12-3 or TRBV12-4 to TRBJ2-3; unclear D gene. The CDR3 spans 14 residues. The ends were cut back, 11 bases at V and 0 bases at J, with 15 bases in the middle. This CDR3 reads CAGAGSLSTDTQYF. CDR3 DNA sequence: TGTGCCGGCGCAGGTAGCCTAAGCACAGATACGCAGTATTTT.

The chain carries TRBV10-2 and TRBJ1-2; TRBD1 matches 7 bases. Per germline, CDR1 WSHSY and CDR2 SAAADI. The CDR3 loop spans 14 amino acids. The ends lost 3 bases at V and 12 bases at J; junction bases unmatched: 13. CDR3 sequence: CASSDPQGRIGNTF. The CDR3 DNA reads as TGCGCCAGCAGTGACCCACAGGGGCGAATCGGAAACACCTTC.

CDR3 protein: CASSVGPRNTEAFF. CDR3 nucleotide sequence: TGTGCCAGCAGCGTGGGACCGAGGAACACTGAAGCTTTCTTT. This chain links TRBV9 with TRBJ1-1, with D tentatively TRBD1 (5 bases). Germline V gene sequence: CDR1 SGDLS, CDR2 YYNGEE. The CDR3 totals 14 residues. Trimming took off 2 bases at V and 1 base at J, with 9 bases between the two ends.

The chain links TRBV18 to TRBJ2-5; D remains unclear. V lost 6 bases and J lost 3, with 20 bases in between. The CDR3 is made up of 16 amino acids. CDR1 is KGHSH, CDR2 LQKENI, per germline. In DNA form, the CDR3 reads TGTGCCAGCTCGCGTAACACGGCGTGTGTAGAAGAGACCCAGTACTTC. The encoded protein is CASSRNTACVEETQYF.

As regards this clonotype: A much bigger clone sits one base away, suggesting this may be a read error. The rearrangement joins TRBV7-3 to TRBJ1-5, with D hard to call. Trimming took 8 bases from V and 1 from J, leaving 15 bases between them. The germline CDR1 and CDR2 sequences are SGHTA and FQGTGA. The CDR3 contains 15 residues. The CDR3 coding sequence is TGTGCCAGCGGCCTACGACCCGGGAGCAATCAGCCCCAGCATTTT. This encodes CASGLRPGSNQPQHF.

This clonotype was observed at least ten times. The chain employs TRBV11-2 and TRBJ2-7, with D possibly TRBD2 on 6 matching bases. This CDR3 has 16 residues. Germline V CDR1 and CDR2: SGHAT, FQNNGV. V was trimmed by 5 bases and J by 1 base, leaving 18 bases between them. CDR3 sequence: CASSTGERLYSYEQYF. In DNA form, the CDR3 reads TGTGCCAGCAGCACGGGAGAGCGACTTTATTCCTACGAGCAGTACTTC.

In this sample, this clonotype turned up many times. The chain couples TRBV19 to TRBJ2-7; 7 nucleotides agree with TRBD1. The V gene's germline CDR1 is LNHDA and CDR2 SQIVND (reference sequence). V was clipped by 4 bases and J by 7 bases; unmatched bases: 13. This CDR3 region has 15 residues. The CDR3 sequence is CASSRKDRRVEEQYF. The CDR3 DNA sequence: TGTGCCAGTAGTAGGAAGGACAGGCGGGTAGAAGAGCAGTACTTC.

The V gene is TRBV2, the J gene TRBJ1-1, with 7 bases matching TRBD1. This CDR3 region has 13 residues. Germline-derived CDR1 and CDR2 are SNHLY and FYNNEI. The J segment lost 2 bases and the V segment lost 7 bases, leaving 4 bases of the junction unmatched. The CDR3 is CASTGQVNTEAFF. Here the CDR3 DNA reads TGTGCCAGCACCGGACAGGTAAACACTGAAGCTTTCTTT.

V usage is TRBV29-1 and J usage is TRBJ2-5; no firm D call. The germline V and J ends were trimmed by 7 bases and 5 bases, with 20 bases remaining between them. Germline lookup yields CDR1 SQVTM and CDR2 ANQGSEA. The CDR3 extends over 14 amino acids. CDR3 DNA: TGCAGCGGGGTTATAACCTTCAGAGAGGAGACCCAGTACTTC. It translates to CSGVITFREETQYF. Filled out from reference TRBV29-1 and TRBJ2-5, the complete variable domain reads SAVISQKPSRDICQRGTSLTIQCQVDSQVTMMFWYRQQPGQSLTLIATANQGSEATYESGFVIDKFPISRPNLTFSTLTVSNMSPEDSSIYLCSGVITFREETQYFGPGTRLLVL.

As regards this clonotype: This may arise from a read error, as a much more abundant clone is one base away. The chain couples TRBV7-2 to TRBJ2-1; D uncertain. In germline, CDR1 is SGHTA, CDR2 FQGNSA. Trimming left V 3 bases short and J 12 bases short, with 15 bases between. CDR3 size: 13 residues. Here the CDR3 reads CASSLSSETGQFF. The CDR3 nucleotides are TGTGCCAGCAGCTTGTCTTCGGAGACTGGGCAGTTCTTC.

This rearrangement joins TRBV2 to TRBJ1-1; no reliable D call. Germline V CDR1 and CDR2: SNHLY, FYNNEI. The CDR3 sequence is 14 residues long. V was pared by 7 bases and J by 1 base, with 13 bases between. The CDR3 loop reads CASTAASRNTEAFF. The CDR3, as DNA: TGTGCCAGCACCGCAGCATCCCGGAACACTGAAGCTTTCTTT.